This T cell receptor (beta chain) was retrieved from a study of T-cell reconstitution after alpha-beta-depleted transplantation in children. Unique molecular identifiers were incorporated into the prepared TCRbeta library. TCRdb re-called the PCR reads with MiXCR, one entry per CDR3 protein. The sample has fewer than 550,000 distinct CDR3 sequences, 9.5% to 12% seen once. V was clipped by 2 bases and J by 6 bases; unmatched bases: 11. There are 16 residues in the CDR3. CDR1 is SQVTM, CDR2 ANQGSEA, per germline. Only a few counts were recorded for this clonotype. This rearrangement joins TRBV29-1 to TRBJ2-1, with TRBD2 matching 9 bases. This TCR was sampled from a female patient aged 2 to 10 who had a stem cell transplant for aplastic anemia, so the T cells may come from the graft donor. This material consisted of PBMCs, mostly from graft donor cells, taken 180 days after TCRalphabeta/CD19-depleted stem cell transplant. For the CDR3, the DNA is TGCAGCGTTGAACAGCGCGTGGGACTAGCAGGCAATGAGCAGTTCTTC. Amino acids: CSVEQRVGLAGNEQFF.